This T cell receptor beta chain was recovered during a study of T cells after posttransplantation cyclophosphamide. A marrow graft followed busulfan-fludarabine conditioning, with cyclophosphamide on days +3 and +4. Study observations and caveats: Recipient CMV seropositivity and CMV reactivation strongly tracked TRB clonality. Blood and skin or GI T cell repertoires showed limited TRB overlap. Donor CD8+ memory clones often dominated recipient blood repertoires at later times.

As to this clone: The antigen remains undetermined.

The CDR3 contains 13 residues. V was pared by 8 bases and J by 5 bases, with 15 bases between. Germline CDR1 SGHTA, CDR2 FQGTGA. TCRdb's copy holds only in-frame clones and misses some; the assay was immunoSEQ multiplex PCR. The sample contains roughly 290 clones, 52% of which appear only once. This rearrangement joins TRBV7-3 to TRBJ1-1, with D maybe TRBD1 (5 bases). This TCR came from a female patient between 55 and 75 years old who received an allogeneic stem cell transplant from an unrelated donor, was CMV-positive, and had acute GVHD only. Certain T cells may be donor cells from the graft. This sample comprised CD8+ T cells sorted from blood, obtained about 220 days after allogeneic stem cell transplant with posttransplant cyclophosphamide. The CDR3 is CASFDGRGTEAFF. CDR3 bases: TGTGCCAGCTTTGACGGGAGGGGAACTGAAGCTTTCTTT.